The next 9 T cell receptor beta chains were all read from a single sample in a study of blood T cell repertoires in COVID-19. Measured with immunoSEQ multiplex PCR; TCRdb has only the in-frame clones, and not every one. Of approximately 200,000 clones in the sample, more than 75% are singletons; the top ten hold roughly 2.6%. Material: peripheral blood. These receptors were taken from a man over 45 who had recovered from COVID-19.

The chain uses TRBV19 and TRBJ2-1; TRBD2 agrees at 8 bases. The V and J ends lost 9 bases and 8 bases, in that order; junction bases with no gene match: 15. CDR3 length: 15 residues. Germline V gene data show CDR1 as LNHDA and CDR2 as SQIVND (reference sequence). CDR3 nucleotide sequence: TGTGCCAGCAAAGGGCGGTTAGCGGGATATCATGAGCAGTTCTTC. Translating it yields CASKGRLAGYHEQFF.

This rearrangement joins TRBV18 to TRBJ2-5; maybe TRBD1 (6 bases). The CDR3 sequence is 15 residues long. The germline V gene has CDR1 KGHSH and CDR2 LQKENI. V gave up 0 bases and J gave up 4 bases, with 12 bases separating them. DNA of the CDR3: TGTGCCAGCTCACCACCGGGGGCAGAGGGAGAGACCCAGTACTTC. As protein: CASSPPGAEGETQYF. Supplemented by reference TRBV18 and TRBJ2-5, the full variable domain reads NAGVMQNPRHLVRRRGQEARLRCSPMKGHSHVYWYRQLPEEGLKFMVYLQKENIIDESGMPKERFSAEFPKEGPSILRIQQVVRGDSAAYFCASSPPGAEGETQYFGPGTRLLVL.

V and J are TRBV27 and TRBJ1-5; TRBD1 might be the D (5 bases). This CDR3 comprises 13 residues. CDR1 MNHEY and CDR2 SMNVEV come from the germline V gene (reference sequence). Trimming took 10 bases from V and 2 from J, leaving 12 bases between them. The CDR3 here is CATQQARNQPQHF. The CDR3 nucleotides read TGTGCCACTCAACAGGCTCGCAATCAGCCCCAGCATTTT.

This chain connects TRBV28 to TRBJ1-3; D remains unclear. This CDR3 spans 13 amino acids. Germline V gene sequence: CDR1 MDHEN, CDR2 SYDVKM. V gave up 4 bases and J gave up 7 bases, with 11 bases separating them. Here the CDR3 DNA reads TGTGCCAGCAGTTGGAACCCCAGGAACACCATATATTTT. Protein: CASSWNPRNTIYF.

The chain links TRBV9 to TRBJ2-7; TRBD1 agrees at 7 bases. CDR3 length: 14 residues. Germline loops: CDR1 SGDLS, CDR2 YYNGEE. V shed 3 bases and J 2 bases; nucleotides not matched to a gene: 5. CDR3 sequence: CASSARGTAYEQYF. The CDR3, as DNA: TGTGCCAGCAGCGCCCGAGGGACAGCCTACGAGCAGTACTTC.

This clone was observed at least ten times. The chain links TRBV6-5 to TRBJ1-6; no clear D gene. Trimming removed 6 bases at V and 1 base at J, with 10 bases between. CDR1 is MNHEY, CDR2 SVGAGI, per germline. The CDR3 loop spans 15 amino acids. Here the CDR3 reads CASRSPGSYNSPLHF. Written as DNA, the CDR3 is TGTGCCAGCAGGTCCCCGGGGTCCTATAATTCACCCCTCCACTTT.

The chain links TRBV28 to TRBJ2-1; 8 bases are shared with TRBD1. With 5 bases clipped from V and 8 bases from J, the junction kept 14 bases outside the gene matches. The CDR3 consists of 16 residues. CDR1 is MDHEN and CDR2 is SYDVKM in the germline V gene. The CDR3 here is CASSLPGQGVRYEQFF. In DNA form, the CDR3 reads TGTGCCAGCAGTCTCCCTGGACAGGGTGTACGGTATGAGCAGTTCTTC.

This clone was observed a handful of times. CDR3 protein: CASSSRTGGSYEQYF. The CDR3 coding sequence is TGTGCCAGCAGTTCGCGGACAGGGGGCTCCTACGAGCAGTACTTC. This chain joins TRBV6-5 and TRBJ2-7, with 10 nucleotides matching TRBD1. The V gene's germline CDR1 is MNHEY and CDR2 SVGAGI. The CDR3 length is 15 residues. J lost 0 bases, V lost 4 bases, and 3 bases had no gene match.

This rearrangement joins TRBV14 to TRBJ2-7, with 10 nucleotides matching TRBD2. V lost 1 base and J lost 6; bases outside the gene matches: 6. The CDR3 contains 15 residues. CDR1 is SGHDN and CDR2 is FVKESK in the germline V gene. The CDR3 loop reads CASSQGTSGVVEQYF. Here the CDR3 DNA reads TGTGCCAGCAGCCAAGGGACTAGCGGAGTAGTCGAGCAGTACTTC.